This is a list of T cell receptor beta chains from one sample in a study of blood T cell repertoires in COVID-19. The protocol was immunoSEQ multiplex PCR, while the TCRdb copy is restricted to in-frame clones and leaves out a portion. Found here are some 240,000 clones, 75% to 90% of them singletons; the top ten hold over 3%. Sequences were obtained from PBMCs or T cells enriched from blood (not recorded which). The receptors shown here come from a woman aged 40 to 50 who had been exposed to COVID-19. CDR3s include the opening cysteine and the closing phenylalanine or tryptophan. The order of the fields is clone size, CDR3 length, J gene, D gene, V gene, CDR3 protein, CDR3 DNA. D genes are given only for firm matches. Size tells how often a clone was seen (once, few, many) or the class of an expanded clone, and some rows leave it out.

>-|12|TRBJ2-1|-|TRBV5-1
CASSAQKNEQFF
TGTGCCAGCAGCGCACAGAAAAATGAGCAGTTCTTC
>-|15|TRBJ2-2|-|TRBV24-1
CATSDLVSSTGELFF
TGTGCCACCAGTGATTTAGTGAGTTCCACCGGGGAGCTGTTTTTT
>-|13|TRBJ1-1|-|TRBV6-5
CARREVFGTEAFF
TGTGCCAGAAGGGAGGTATTCGGCACTGAAGCTTTCTTT
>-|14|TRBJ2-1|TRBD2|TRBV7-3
CASSLGLAGNEQFF
TGTGCCAGCAGCTTAGGGCTAGCGGGCAATGAGCAGTTCTTC
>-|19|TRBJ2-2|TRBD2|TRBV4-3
CASSQVTLRGRAYTGELFF
TGCGCCAGCAGCCAAGTCACACTACGCGGGAGGGCCTACACCGGGGAGCTGTTTTTT
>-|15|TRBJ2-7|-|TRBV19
CASSIWKGGSYEQYF
TGTGCCAGTAGTATTTGGAAGGGGGGGTCCTACGAGCAGTACTTC
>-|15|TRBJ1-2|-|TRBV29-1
CSVSSATTLDYGYTF
TGCAGCGTTTCCTCAGCGACTACTTTGGACTATGGCTACACCTTC
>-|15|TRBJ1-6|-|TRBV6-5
CASSYSWERDSPLHF
TGTGCCAGCAGTTACTCGTGGGAGAGAGATTCACCCCTCCACTTT
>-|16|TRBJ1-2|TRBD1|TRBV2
CASSPTLRDRGYGYTF
TGTGCCAGCAGTCCCACACTCCGGGACAGGGGCTATGGCTACACCTTC
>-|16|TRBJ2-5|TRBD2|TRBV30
CAWSVLGLAGGETQYF
TGTGCCTGGAGTGTACTCGGACTAGCGGGAGGAGAGACCCAGTACTTC
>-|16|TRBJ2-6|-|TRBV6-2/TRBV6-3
CASSQQGITGANVLTF
TGTGCCAGCAGTCAACAGGGAATAACTGGGGCCAACGTCCTGACTTTC
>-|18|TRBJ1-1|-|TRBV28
CASSLVGANFQEDTEAFF
TGTGCCAGCAGTTTAGTGGGGGCCAACTTCCAGGAGGACACTGAAGCTTTCTTT
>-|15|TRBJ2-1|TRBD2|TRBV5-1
CASSFGLAVYNEQFF
TGTGCCAGCAGCTTCGGACTAGCGGTCTACAATGAGCAGTTCTTC
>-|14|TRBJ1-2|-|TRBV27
CASSLSRNSGGYTF
TGTGCCAGCAGTTTATCGAGGAATTCGGGGGGCTACACCTTC
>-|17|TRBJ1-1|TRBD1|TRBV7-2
CASSARQGALMNTEAFF
TGTGCCAGCAGCGCCCGACAGGGGGCGCTTATGAACACTGAAGCTTTCTTT
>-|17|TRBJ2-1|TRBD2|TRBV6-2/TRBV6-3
CASSPRTSGSFNTEQFF
TGTGCCAGCAGCCCTCGGACTAGCGGGAGCTTTAATACTGAGCAGTTCTTC
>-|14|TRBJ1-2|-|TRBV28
CASSLFQGNYGYTF
TGTGCCAGCAGTTTATTCCAGGGGAACTATGGCTACACCTTC
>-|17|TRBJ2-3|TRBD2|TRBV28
CASSSTRLATSTDTQYF
TGTGCCAGCAGTTCCACTCGACTAGCGACTAGCACAGATACGCAGTATTTT
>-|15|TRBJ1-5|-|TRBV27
CASSLNRASNQPQHF
TGTGCCAGCAGTCTCAACAGGGCTAGCAATCAGCCCCAGCATTTT
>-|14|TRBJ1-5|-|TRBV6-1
CASSEGSGGQPQHF
TGTGCCAGCAGTGAAGGGTCCGGCGGGCAGCCCCAGCATTTT
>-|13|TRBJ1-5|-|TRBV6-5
CASRPYSNQPQHF
TGTGCCAGCAGGCCCTATAGCAATCAGCCCCAGCATTTT
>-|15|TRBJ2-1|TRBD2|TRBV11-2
CASSFVAGGVDEQFF
TGTGCCAGCAGCTTCGTAGCGGGGGGTGTGGATGAGCAGTTCTTC
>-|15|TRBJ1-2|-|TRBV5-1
CASSQSPVQGTGYTF
TGCGCCAGCAGCCAATCCCCTGTCCAGGGTACAGGCTACACCTTC
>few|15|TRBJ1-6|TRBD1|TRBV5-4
CASSSRTGGNSPLHF
TGTGCCAGCAGCTCCCGGACAGGGGGCAATTCACCCCTCCACTTT
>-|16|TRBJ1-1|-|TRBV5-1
CASSQVVWRANTEAFF
TGCGCCAGCAGCCAGGTGGTCTGGAGGGCGAACACTGAAGCTTTCTTT
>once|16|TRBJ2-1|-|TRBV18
CASSRRDSRAYNEQFF
TGTGCCAGCTCACGCCGGGACTCAAGGGCCTACAATGAGCAGTTCTTC
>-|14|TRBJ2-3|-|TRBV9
CASGVRGAKDTQYF
TGTGCCAGCGGAGTTCGGGGGGCCAAAGATACGCAGTATTTT
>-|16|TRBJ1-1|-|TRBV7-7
CASSYNREGGNTEAFF
TGTGCCAGCAGCTATAACAGGGAAGGGGGGAACACTGAAGCTTTCTTT
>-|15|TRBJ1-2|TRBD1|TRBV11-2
CASSPISGTGHGYTF
TGTGCCAGCAGCCCGATATCCGGGACAGGGCATGGCTACACCTTC
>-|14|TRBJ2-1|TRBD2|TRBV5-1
CASSAGETYNEQFF
TGCGCCAGCAGCGCGGGGGAAACCTACAATGAGCAGTTCTTC
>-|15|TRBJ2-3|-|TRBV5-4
CASSRGGRGTDTQYF
TGTGCCAGCAGCCGAGGGGGGAGGGGCACAGATACGCAGTATTTT
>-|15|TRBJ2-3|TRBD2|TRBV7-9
CASSRKREGGDTQYF
TGTGCCAGCAGCAGAAAGCGGGAGGGCGGGGATACGCAGTATTTT
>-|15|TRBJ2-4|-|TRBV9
CASSVLTGEDDIQYF
TGTGCCAGCAGCGTTTTAACAGGGGAGGATGACATTCAGTACTTC
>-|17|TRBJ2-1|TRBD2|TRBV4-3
CASSQETSGRAVNEQFF
TGCGCCAGCAGCCAAGAGACTAGCGGGAGGGCCGTCAATGAGCAGTTCTTC